The T cell receptor beta chain described here comes from a study of tumor-infiltrating lymphocytes in localized non-small cell lung cancer. Measured with immunoSEQ multiplex PCR; TCRdb has only the in-frame clones, and not every one. The sample gives approximately 16,000 clones, 45% to 50% of which show up once; around 16% is in the top ten. The ends were cut back, 6 bases at V and 7 bases at J, with 19 bases in the middle. Germline V gene data show CDR1 as MNHEY and CDR2 as SVGAGI. This CDR3 comprises 14 residues. This sequence originates from a human donor with non-small cell lung cancer. The chain carries TRBV6-5 and TRBJ2-7; D possibly corresponds to TRBD1 (5 bases). The sequenced sample was lung tumor tissue. The DNA of the CDR3 is TGTGCCAGCAGGAAGGGGATTCTACGACCAGAGCAGTACTTC. As protein: CASRKGILRPEQYF.